One sample yielded the 30 T cell receptor beta chains listed below, sequenced in a study of blood T cell repertoires in COVID-19. Sequencing was performed with immunoSEQ multiplex PCR; in TCRdb, only in-frame clones are kept and a portion is missing. The table has tens of thousands of clones, around four fifths seen once. The sequencing sample was made of peripheral blood. The receptors derive from a man aged 45 to 65 with acute or convalescent COVID-19.

The count of this clone is one. The genes are TRBV27 and TRBJ1-1, with a possible D match to TRBD1 (6 bases). V lost 5 bases and J 7 bases, leaving 14 bases between the germline ends. Germline values: CDR1 MNHEY, CDR2 SMNVEV (reference sequence). This CDR3 is 13 amino acids long. This CDR3 is CASSRDILSEAFF. The CDR3 DNA follows: TGTGCCAGCAGTCGGGACATCCTTAGTGAAGCTTTCTTT.

The chain combines TRBV7-2 with TRBJ2-3; D not resolved. In germline, CDR1 is SGHTA, CDR2 FQGNSA. CDR3 length: 13 residues. V was trimmed by 2 bases and J by 3 bases, leaving 6 bases between them. The CDR3 sequence is CASSLPETDTQYF. CDR3 DNA: TGTGCCAGCAGCTTACCAGAAACAGATACGCAGTATTTT.

V gene TRBV27 combines with J gene TRBJ2-7; TRBD2 matches at 9 bases. Trimming removed 2 bases from V and 3 bases from J; junction bases left unmatched: 5. The V gene's germline CDR1 is MNHEY and CDR2 SMNVEV (reference sequence). This CDR3 has 15 amino acids. The CDR3 loop is CASSLRLAGFYEQYF. CDR3 DNA: TGTGCCAGCAGTTTACGTCTAGCGGGATTCTACGAGCAGTACTTC.

The CDR3 DNA reads TGTGCCAGCAGTTTAAGGGACAGTGGTCAGCCCCAGCATTTT. Protein: CASSLRDSGQPQHF. The V gene is TRBV27, the J gene TRBJ1-5, with 7 bases lining up with TRBD1. The germline gives CDR1 MNHEY, CDR2 SMNVEV (reference sequence). This CDR3 has 14 amino acids. V lost 2 bases, J lost 6 bases, and 4 bases stayed unmatched.

This clone occurred a few times. V gene TRBV28 combines with J gene TRBJ2-7; 9 bases align to TRBD2. The CDR3 has 13 amino acids. With 6 bases clipped from V and 0 bases from J, the junction kept 0 bases outside the gene matches. The V gene's germline CDR1 is MDHEN and CDR2 SYDVKM. CDR3 residues: CASRTSGSYEQYF. As DNA, the CDR3 is TGTGCCAGCAGGACTAGCGGCTCCTACGAGCAGTACTTC.

The rearrangement joins TRBV7-9 to TRBJ2-7; no clear D gene. This CDR3 is built from 13 residues. With 3 bases removed from V and 2 bases from J, the gap between germline ends came to 8 bases. From germline, CDR1 is SEHNR and CDR2 FQNEAQ (reference sequence). CDR3 in amino acids: CASSFGSTYEQYF. The CDR3 DNA reads TGTGCCAGCAGCTTCGGTTCTACCTACGAGCAGTACTTC.

This clone was seen more than once but under ten times. The V and J genes are TRBV5-5 and TRBJ2-1, with D tentatively TRBD1 (6 bases). V lost 5 bases to trimming and J lost 0 bases, with 12 bases between them. Germline CDR1 SGHKS, CDR2 YYEKEE (reference sequence). CDR3 length: 15 residues. The CDR3 nucleotides are TGTGCCAGCAGTCCCGGGACAAACTCCTACAATGAGCAGTTCTTC. Its protein is CASSPGTNSYNEQFF.

The genes are TRBV30 and TRBJ1-5; the D gene is possibly TRBD1 (5 bases). CDR1 is GTSNPN, CDR2 SVGIG, per germline (reference sequence). The CDR3 extends over 12 amino acids. Between the trimmed V and J ends, which lost 3 bases and 5 bases, there was a span of 8 bases. CDR3: CAWSGGDQPQHF. DNA for the CDR3: TGTGCCTGGAGCGGGGGAGATCAGCCCCAGCATTTT.

The chain couples TRBV14 to TRBJ2-1; no firm D call. Germline V gives CDR1 SGHDN, CDR2 FVKESK. V was pared by 4 bases and J by 7 bases, with 14 bases between. This CDR3 spans 14 amino acids. The CDR3 protein is CASSLLGNWNEQFF. The CDR3 DNA sequence: TGTGCCAGCAGCCTACTCGGTAACTGGAATGAGCAGTTCTTC.

The chain employs TRBV5-4 and TRBJ2-5; 7 bases are shared with TRBD2. This CDR3 comprises 16 residues. With 0 bases clipped from V and 0 bases from J, the junction kept 5 bases outside the gene matches. Looked up from germline, CDR1 is SGHNT and CDR2 is YYREEE (reference sequence). The CDR3, as DNA: TGTGCCAGCAGCTTGGCGCTTACTAGCGACCAAGAGACCCAGTACTTC. Protein sequence: CASSLALTSDQETQYF. The whole variable domain, remainder taken from reference TRBV5-4 and TRBJ2-5, is ETGVTQSPTHLIKTRGQQVTLRCSSQSGHNTVSWYQQALGQGPQFIFQYYREEENGRGNFPPRFSGLQFPNYSSELNVNALELDDSALYLCASSLALTSDQETQYFGPGTRLLVL.

This chain links TRBV7-9 with TRBJ1-2; D unresolved. CDR3 size: 13 residues. V lost 6 bases and J 2 bases, leaving 10 bases between the germline ends. CDR1 is SEHNR and CDR2 is FQNEAQ in the germline V gene (reference sequence). As DNA, the CDR3 is TGTGCCAGCAGATCGAGAGAAAACTATGGCTACACCTTC. Translation: CASRSRENYGYTF.

This clone was seen only once. The V gene is TRBV11-2, the J gene TRBJ2-5; 9 bases are a match to TRBD2. This CDR3 has 18 residues. Germline CDR1 reads SGHAT; CDR2 reads FQNNGV. V lost 3 bases and J lost 3; bases outside the gene matches: 14. The DNA of the CDR3 is TGTGCCAGCAGCTTGGGGGGGATGGGTCTAGCGGGGAAAGAGACCCAGTACTTC. It encodes CASSLGGMGLAGKETQYF. Filled out from reference TRBV11-2 and TRBJ2-5, the complete variable domain reads EAGVAQSPRYKIIEKRQSVAFWCNPISGHATLYWYQQILGQGPKLLIQFQNNGVVDDSQLPKDRFSAERLKGVDSTLKIQPAKLEDSAVYLCASSLGGMGLAGKETQYFGPGTRLLVL.

The chain joins TRBV19 to TRBJ1-5; a weak D match, TRBD1 (5 bases). The V end was cut by 6 bases, the J end by 0 bases, with 12 bases between. CDR1 LNHDA and CDR2 SQIVND come from the germline V gene (reference sequence). This CDR3 region has 15 residues. Written as DNA, the CDR3 is TGTGCCAGTAGCTCCGGGGGGTTTAGCAATCAGCCCCAGCATTTT. As protein: CASSSGGFSNQPQHF.

V is TRBV5-4 and J is TRBJ2-3; perhaps TRBD1 as D (6 bases). There are 14 residues in the CDR3. Per germline, CDR1 SGHNT and CDR2 YYREEE (reference sequence). Trimming pared 0 bases from V and 6 bases from J, leaving 11 bases between. CDR3 region: CASSLVGGVDTQYF. The CDR3 DNA follows: TGTGCCAGCAGCTTGGTAGGGGGAGTTGATACGCAGTATTTT.

The rearrangement uses TRBV5-1 and TRBJ2-7; maybe TRBD2 (5 bases). CDR1 SGHRS and CDR2 YFSETQ come from the germline V gene. The CDR3 contains 13 residues. V was clipped by 3 bases and J by 6 bases, with 13 bases between them. The CDR3 protein is CASSSWGAGEQYF. CDR3 bases: TGCGCCAGCAGCTCCTGGGGTGCGGGCGAGCAGTACTTC.

The rearrangement joins TRBV27 to TRBJ2-5; 7 nucleotides line up with TRBD2. Trimming cost V 0 bases and J 6 bases; bases outside gene matches: 10. CDR1 and CDR2 (germline): MNHEY, SMNVEV (reference sequence). CDR3 length: 16 amino acids. Here the CDR3 reads CASSLSGEGMGKTQYF. The DNA for the CDR3 is TGTGCCAGCAGTTTATCCGGGGAGGGGATGGGGAAGACCCAGTACTTC.

This chain links TRBV2 with TRBJ2-2; 8 bases are a match to TRBD2. The germline gives CDR1 SNHLY, CDR2 FYNNEI. The ends lost 7 bases at V and 4 bases at J; junction bases unmatched: 8. The CDR3 has 15 residues. Here the CDR3 DNA reads TGTGCCAGCACGTGGTCCGGGAGGGCCACCGGGGAGCTGTTTTTT. It translates to CASTWSGRATGELFF.

The chain combines TRBV9 with TRBJ1-1; a possible D gene is TRBD1 (5 bases). Germline CDR1 reads SGDLS; CDR2 reads YYNGEE. CDR3 length equals 16 residues. V lost 0 bases and J lost 5, with 17 bases in between. The CDR3 sequence is CASSVASGVGLTEAFF. The CDR3 DNA reads TGTGCCAGCAGCGTAGCTTCGGGGGTGGGCTTGACTGAAGCTTTCTTT.

This sequence joins TRBV5-6 and TRBJ1-6; D is unclear. CDR1 SGHDT and CDR2 YYEEEE come from the germline V gene. The length of the CDR3 is 16 residues. V lost 3 bases, J lost 10 bases, and 20 bases lay in between. CDR3 nucleotides: TGTGCCAGCAGCTCACCAGCGGGATCCCCGGGGTCACCCCTCCACTTT. Its translation: CASSSPAGSPGSPLHF.

V gene TRBV27 combines with J gene TRBJ1-4, with D uncertain. Germline V gives CDR1 MNHEY, CDR2 SMNVEV (reference sequence). V lost 2 bases to trimming and J lost 8 bases, with 9 bases between them. This CDR3 contains 13 residues. In DNA, the CDR3 is TGTGCCAGCAGTTTAGGGCATGGGGAAAAACTGTTTTTT. This gives the protein CASSLGHGEKLFF.

The rearrangement uses TRBV5-1 and TRBJ1-4; 9 bases agree with TRBD1. Trimming at V came to 4 bases and at J to 3 bases, leaving 4 bases not matched to a gene. Per the germline V gene, CDR1 is SGHRS and CDR2 is YFSETQ. This CDR3 region has 15 residues. The CDR3 coding sequence is TGCGCCAGCAGCAGAACAGGGGGCCCTAATGAAAAACTGTTTTTT. Amino acid sequence: CASSRTGGPNEKLFF.

V and J are TRBV11-2 and TRBJ2-7; D possibly corresponds to TRBD1 (6 bases). Trimming shortened V by 0 bases and J by 3 bases, and 18 bases separated the two germline ends. The CDR3 contains 17 residues. The germline gives CDR1 SGHAT, CDR2 FQNNGV. The CDR3 DNA follows: TGTGCCAGCAGCTTAGAAGCTATGTCTGAACAGGGCTACGAGCAGTACTTC. Its protein product is CASSLEAMSEQGYEQYF. The variable domain in full, with the rest retrieved from reference TRBV11-2 and TRBJ2-7, is EAGVAQSPRYKIIEKRQSVAFWCNPISGHATLYWYQQILGQGPKLLIQFQNNGVVDDSQLPKDRFSAERLKGVDSTLKIQPAKLEDSAVYLCASSLEAMSEQGYEQYFGPGTRLTVT.

J is TRBJ2-3 and V is TRBV29-1; 8 bases map to TRBD1. Germline V gives CDR1 SQVTM, CDR2 ANQGSEA. V dropped 6 bases and J dropped 5; count of bases not matched to a gene: 10. The CDR3 is 14 amino acids. CDR3 region: CSVGWTGSGDTQYF. CDR3 DNA: TGCAGCGTGGGTTGGACAGGGTCGGGAGATACGCAGTATTTT.

This clone qualifies as medium-sized. This sequence joins TRBV28 and TRBJ1-5; no clear D gene. CDR3 length: 15 residues. In germline, CDR1 is MDHEN, CDR2 SYDVKM. V was cut by 7 bases and J by 4 bases, with 17 bases left in between. CDR3 DNA: TGTGCCAGCAAACTAGAAGCTACCAGTAATCAGCCCCAGCATTTT. This translates into CASKLEATSNQPQHF.

The rearrangement links TRBV7-9 to TRBJ1-2, with 7 nucleotides matching TRBD1. V lost 5 bases, J lost 4 bases, and 4 bases stayed unmatched. Germline assignment: CDR1 SEHNR and CDR2 FQNEAQ (reference sequence). The CDR3 is made up of 13 amino acids. CDR3 DNA sequence: TGTGCCAGCAGCCCGACAGGGATCTATGGCTACACCTTC. It codes for CASSPTGIYGYTF.

The CDR3 is CASSLAEATGELFF. The CDR3 nucleotides read TGTGCCAGCAGCTTAGCTGAGGCGACCGGGGAGCTGTTTTTT. This rearrangement joins TRBV7-9 to TRBJ2-2; D gene ambiguous. Germline CDR1 is SEHNR and CDR2 is FQNEAQ (reference sequence). The CDR3 consists of 14 residues. Trimming took 0 bases from V and 5 from J, leaving 7 bases between them.

The chain carries TRBV7-5 and TRBJ1-4; the table's D call TRBD1 went unverified against the DNA. TRBV7-5 has pseudogene status. The CDR3 is 15 amino acids. The CDR3 loop reads CARSLSSTGDEKLFF. The CDR3, as DNA: TGTGCCAGAAGCTTAAGTTCGACAGGGGATGAAAAACTGTTTTTT.

The J gene is TRBJ2-3, the V gene TRBV5-6, with 9 positions matching TRBD1. The CDR3 covers 17 residues. The V gene end was trimmed by 4 bases and the J gene end by 3 bases; junction bases not matched to a gene: 12. Looked up from germline, CDR1 is SGHDT and CDR2 is YYEEEE. CDR3: CASSPTWGTGMTDTQYF. CDR3 coding DNA: TGTGCCAGCAGCCCCACGTGGGGGACAGGGATGACAGATACGCAGTATTTT.

With regard to this clone: Other nucleotide sequences in the sample specify the same CDR3. This sequence joins TRBV18 and TRBJ2-5; 8 positions match TRBD1. The CDR3 contains 15 residues. J was trimmed by 0 bases and V by 2 bases; bases with no gene match: 2. Germline V gene data show CDR1 as KGHSH and CDR2 as LQKENI. The CDR3 region has the DNA TGTGCCAGCTCACCATCGACAGGGGACCAAGAGACCCAGTACTTC. Translating gives CASSPSTGDQETQYF.

The chain has TRBV2 and TRBJ2-7, with D uncertain. Germline V gene sequence: CDR1 SNHLY, CDR2 FYNNEI. The CDR3 spans 11 residues. Trimming cost V 4 bases and J 4 bases, with 5 bases left between them. CDR3 sequence (DNA): TGTGCCAGCAGTGTGGAGTACGAGCAGTACTTC. It specifies CASSVEYEQYF.